The source of this TCR beta chain is a study of T-cell memory formation after mild COVID-19. Study results and caveats: Pre-infection memory harbored some responding clones, suggesting cross-reactive memory joined. Clones contracting over day 15 to 85 were CD4/CD8 balanced, with later expanders leaning CD4+.

The V and J ends lost 4 bases and 0 bases, in that order; junction bases with no gene match: 7. The length of the CDR3 is 17 residues. Per the germline V gene, CDR1 is LGHNA and CDR2 is YSLEER. This clonotype was seen at least ten times. Its antigen is unidentified. TCRdb passed the 5' RACE reads through MiXCR, listing each CDR3 protein once. The profile shows some 150,000 distinct CDR3 sequences, about 5.5% of them singletons. Sequencing used PBMCs or a T cell subset sorted from them (not recorded which). V and J are TRBV4-3 and TRBJ2-2; 8 bases map to TRBD2. This TCR was sampled from an adult woman who had mild COVID-19 (a few samples of this study predate the infection). Cell type and time point are not known. The DNA of the CDR3 is TGCGCCAGCAGCCGCCTATGGGGACTAGCGAACACCGGGGAGCTGTTTTTT. Its protein is CASSRLWGLANTGELFF.